A single sample is the source of the 14 T cell receptor beta chains below, sequenced in a study of identical twins. One entry per CDR3 protein, called by TCRdb with MiXCR from the 5' RACE reads. The sample lists 500,000 or so distinct CDR3 sequences, more than 13% seen once, with 0.52% in the top ten. The data also belong to a second study, concerning yellow fever vaccine responses in identical twins.

Sequencing was done on a sample of CD4+ T cells sorted from blood. Receptor source: a young woman in good health.

This clonotype was seen a handful of times. CDR3: CASSHRDPLGADTQYF. In DNA form, the CDR3 reads TGTGCCAGCAGCCACAGGGATCCCTTAGGGGCAGATACGCAGTATTTT. The rearrangement links TRBV14 to TRBJ2-3, with TRBD1 as a possible D gene (5 bases). The CDR3 loop spans 16 amino acids. Looked up from germline, CDR1 is SGHDN and CDR2 is FVKESK. V was trimmed by 3 bases and J by 4 bases, leaving 17 bases between them.

The table lists this clonotype with many counts. The chain combines TRBV20-1 with TRBJ2-1, with 7 bases fitting TRBD2. Germline CDR1 and CDR2: DFQATT and SNEGSKA (reference sequence). V gave up 5 bases and J gave up 0 bases; unmatched junction bases: 10. The CDR3 consists of 16 residues. CDR3 DNA: TGCAGTGCTCCCTTTACTAGCGCGAGCTCCTACAATGAGCAGTTCTTC. This translates into CSAPFTSASSYNEQFF.

This sequence joins TRBV9 and TRBJ2-3; 7 bases line up with TRBD2. Germline CDR1 SGDLS, CDR2 YYNGEE. V dropped 0 bases and J dropped 2; count of bases not matched to a gene: 15. The CDR3 totals 19 residues. The CDR3 reads CASSVGGLRERLYTDTQYF. CDR3 bases: TGTGCCAGCAGCGTAGGAGGGCTGCGGGAGCGGCTGTACACAGATACGCAGTATTTT.

This clonotype was detected a few times. The chain recombines TRBV5-8 with TRBJ2-7; tentative D call: TRBD2 (5 bases). Germline V CDR1 and CDR2: SGHTS, YDEGEE. V dropped 1 base and J dropped 2 bases, with 10 bases sitting between them. CDR3 length: 14 residues. The CDR3: CASSLTRTPYEQYF. The DNA of the CDR3 is TGTGCCAGCAGCTTGACTAGAACTCCCTACGAGCAGTACTTC.

This chain uses TRBV5-1 with TRBJ2-3; perhaps TRBD1 as D (5 bases). The CDR3 has 15 amino acids. Germline values: CDR1 SGHRS, CDR2 YFSETQ. V lost 7 bases and J lost 1, with 16 bases in between. The CDR3 DNA reads as TGCGCCAGCTCCAAAACAGGCGACCGCACAGATACGCAGTATTTT. This translates into CASSKTGDRTDTQYF.

This clonotype was recorded at least ten times. The V gene is TRBV3-1, the J gene TRBJ2-4; the D call may be TRBD1 or TRBD2 (5 bases each). V was clipped by 4 bases and J by 7 bases, with 14 bases between them. This CDR3 has 14 amino acids. Per germline, CDR1 LGHDT and CDR2 YNNKEL (reference sequence). CDR3 coding DNA: TGTGCCAGCAGCCCCGGCGAGGGGCTGAACATTCAGTACTTC. Translating gives CASSPGEGLNIQYF.

V usage is TRBV5-1 and J usage is TRBJ2-1, with 10 positions matching TRBD1. Looked up from germline, CDR1 is SGHRS and CDR2 is YFSETQ. V lost 4 bases and J lost 8; bases outside the gene matches: 9. The CDR3 sequence is 15 residues long. The CDR3, as DNA: TGCGCCAGCAGCCTCGGGGACAGGGGTGGGGATGAGCAGTTCTTC. Translation: CASSLGDRGGDEQFF.

This clonotype was detected a few times. J is TRBJ2-7 and V is TRBV18; D possibly corresponds to TRBD1 (6 bases). Per germline, CDR1 KGHSH and CDR2 LQKENI. V dropped 1 base and J dropped 5 bases, with 15 bases sitting between them. CDR3 length: 15 amino acids. In nucleotides, the CDR3 is TGTGCCAGCTCACCACTAGGGGGTCTCGGAAACGAGCAGTACTTC. This encodes CASSPLGGLGNEQYF. Using reference TRBV18 and TRBJ2-7 for the parts outside the CDR3, the full variable domain is NAGVMQNPRHLVRRRGQEARLRCSPMKGHSHVYWYRQLPEEGLKFMVYLQKENIIDESGMPKERFSAEFPKEGPSILRIQQVVRGDSAAYFCASSPLGGLGNEQYFGPGTRLTVT.

V and J are TRBV4-1 and TRBJ2-3; 8 bases agree with TRBD1. This CDR3 region has 16 residues. Trimming at V came to 4 bases and at J to 1 base, leaving 7 bases not matched to a gene. Germline V gene lookup returns CDR1 MGHRA and CDR2 YSYEKL. The CDR3 sequence: CASSRIGQGRTDTQYF. DNA of the CDR3: TGCGCCAGCAGCCGAATCGGACAGGGTCGCACAGATACGCAGTATTTT.

The V and J genes are TRBV7-9 and TRBJ1-4; possible D gene TRBD1, 6 bases. Germline CDR1 and CDR2: SEHNR and FQNEAQ (reference sequence). V was trimmed by 3 bases and J by 8 bases, leaving 22 bases between them. The CDR3 has 17 amino acids. This CDR3 is CASSLGGATGRGEKLFF. The CDR3 nucleotides read TGTGCCAGCAGCTTGGGGGGGGCGACAGGAAGAGGCGAAAAACTGTTTTTT.

The V and J genes are TRBV5-1 and TRBJ2-3, with 9 bases that match TRBD2. Germline values: CDR1 SGHRS, CDR2 YFSETQ. The length of the CDR3 is 17 residues. J lost 8 bases, V lost 2 bases, and 15 bases had no gene match. The CDR3 bases are TGCGCCAGCAGCTTATCGAGTAGCGGGAGCAAGGGTGGTACGCAGTATTTT. It yields the protein CASSLSSSGSKGGTQYF.

Of note for this clonotype: One end of the junction is discordant with germline, which a read error may explain. This sequence joins TRBV7-8 and TRBJ2-3, with 7 bases that match TRBD2. Germline values: CDR1 SGHVS, CDR2 FQNEAQ. The CDR3 loop spans 12 amino acids. The CDR3 DNA reads as TGTGCCAGCAGATTAGCGGGTGATACGCAGTATTTT. Its protein product is CASRLAGDTQYF.

There are a few counts of this clonotype. This chain links TRBV20-1 with TRBJ2-7; 12 nucleotides match TRBD2. The CDR3 loop spans 17 amino acids. CDR1 is DFQATT, CDR2 SNEGSKA, per germline (reference sequence). V was pared by 0 bases and J by 5 bases, with 11 bases of the junction left unmatched. CDR3: CSARDRLAGALVHEQYF. CDR3 nucleotides: TGCAGTGCTAGAGATCGACTAGCGGGGGCCCTCGTCCACGAGCAGTACTTC.

The chain links TRBV7-2 to TRBJ2-5; D unresolved. CDR1 and CDR2 from the germline V gene are SGHTA and FQGNSA. The CDR3 is 11 amino acids. CDR3 loop: CSSAIVGTQYF. The DNA of the CDR3 is TGTAGCTCGGCGATCGTTGGGACCCAGTACTTC.